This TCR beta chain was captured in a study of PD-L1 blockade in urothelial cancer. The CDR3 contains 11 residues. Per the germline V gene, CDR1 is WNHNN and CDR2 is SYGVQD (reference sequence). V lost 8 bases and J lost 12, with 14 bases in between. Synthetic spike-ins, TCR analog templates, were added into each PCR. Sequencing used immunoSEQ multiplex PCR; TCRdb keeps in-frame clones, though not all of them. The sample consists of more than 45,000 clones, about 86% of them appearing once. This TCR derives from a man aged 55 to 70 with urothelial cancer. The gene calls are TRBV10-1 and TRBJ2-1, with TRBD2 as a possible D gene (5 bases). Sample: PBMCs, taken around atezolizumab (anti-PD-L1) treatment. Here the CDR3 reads CASGKLEAQFF. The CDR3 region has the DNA TGCGCCAGCGGGAAACTAGAGGCGCAGTTCTTC.